What follows are 13 T cell receptor beta chains derived from one specimen sequenced in a study of metastatic and nonmetastatic thyroid tumors. MiXCR re-clonotyped the PCR reads for TCRdb. Of approximately 21,000 clones in the sample, about 20% were seen once. Thyroid surgery was preceded by no treatment in any patient. The sample comprised adjacent normal tissue. All receptors come from a female donor with papillary thyroid cancer or a benign thyroid nodule (not recorded which). Some clones in this sample may be carry-over from other donors' samples.

This clone showed up many times. The chain has TRBV20-1 and TRBJ2-2; 10 bases match TRBD2. V gave up 2 bases and J gave up 3 bases; unmatched junction bases: 0. In germline, CDR1 is DFQATT, CDR2 SNEGSKA (reference sequence). This CDR3 has 14 amino acids. The CDR3 bases are TGCAGTGCTAGACTAGCGGGAGACACCGGGGAGCTGTTTTTT. The encoded protein is CSARLAGDTGELFF.

This clone was recorded many times. The chain couples TRBV9 to TRBJ2-1; D gene uncertain. The CDR3 is 13 amino acids. Germline CDR1 reads SGDLS; CDR2 reads YYNGEE. Deletions cut 0 bases from V and 10 bases from J, with 11 bases between. The chain's CDR3 is CASSVAVDREQFF. The CDR3 nucleotides read TGTGCCAGCAGCGTAGCCGTAGACCGGGAGCAGTTCTTC.

This clone is medium-sized. Mismatch with germline at one junction end may stem from a read error. This sequence joins TRBV27 and TRBJ1-2, with D maybe TRBD1 (5 bases). The CDR3 length is 15 residues. Germline CDR1 and CDR2: MNHEY and SMNVEV (reference sequence). The CDR3 DNA is TGTACCAGCAGTTTATCCCCCCGGGGGTCTTATGGCTACACCTTC. Protein product: CTSSLSPRGSYGYTF.

This clone was picked up a small number of times. The V gene is TRBV6-5, the J gene TRBJ1-2, with D possibly matching TRBD1 (6 bases). This CDR3 is 15 amino acids long. Germline V lookup: CDR1 MNHEY, CDR2 SVGAGI. V lost 0 bases to trimming and J lost 5 bases, with 13 bases between them. The CDR3 nucleotides read TGTGCCAGCAGTTACTCTACAGGGTTAGGTTATGGCTACACCTTC. It is translated as CASSYSTGLGYGYTF.

This clone came up many times. The chain joins TRBV5-4 to TRBJ1-4; D call uncertain. Trimming stripped 3 bases from V and 7 bases from J, with 10 bases between. The CDR3 runs 13 residues. The germline V gene has CDR1 SGHNT and CDR2 YYREEE (reference sequence). Here the CDR3 reads CASSSGLIEKLFF. CDR3 nucleotides: TGTGCCAGCAGCTCTGGACTTATTGAAAAACTGTTTTTT.

This clone was recorded a few times. One end of the junction varies from germline; a read error may be responsible. CDR3 amino acids: CATATGYSNQPQNF. The CDR3 DNA is TGTGCCACCGCGACGGGTTATAGCAATCAGCCCCAGAATTTC. The V gene is TRBV24-1, the J gene TRBJ1-5; the D is unclear. The germline V gene has CDR1 KGHDR and CDR2 SFDVKD. The CDR3 runs 14 residues.

V gene TRBV6-1 combines with J gene TRBJ2-7; 9 bases agree with TRBD1. Germline lookup yields CDR1 MNHNS and CDR2 SASEGT. The CDR3 loop spans 16 amino acids. CDR3 sequence: CAAHGNRGRNLLEQYF. CDR3 sequence (DNA): TGTGCGGCGCATGGGAACAGGGGGCGCAACTTGCTCGAGCAGTACTTC.

The chain has TRBV18 and TRBJ1-1; no clear D. Germline CDR1 reads KGHSH; CDR2 reads LQKENI. V was pared by 1 base and J by 7 bases, with 7 bases between. This CDR3 is built from 12 residues. This CDR3 reads CASSPRGLEAFF. The CDR3 nucleotides are TGTGCCAGCTCACCACGTGGACTTGAAGCTTTCTTT. Full variable domain (remainder filled in from reference TRBV18 and TRBJ1-1): NAGVMQNPRHLVRRRGQEARLRCSPMKGHSHVYWYRQLPEEGLKFMVYLQKENIIDESGMPKERFSAEFPKEGPSILRIQQVVRGDSAAYFCASSPRGLEAFFGQGTRLTVV.

This clone has a count of ten or more. The chain is built from TRBV19 and TRBJ1-4; D gene unclear. Germline V gives CDR1 LNHDA, CDR2 SQIVND (reference sequence). V was shortened by 7 bases and J by 3 bases, with 12 bases between the two germline ends. This CDR3 region has 14 residues. The CDR3 DNA reads as TGTGCCAGTACCCGGACGCGCTCTAATGAAAAACTGTTTTTT. Its translation: CASTRTRSNEKLFF.

This chain uses TRBV19 with TRBJ2-2; 10 nucleotides line up with TRBD2. The CDR3 is 17 amino acids. In germline, CDR1 is LNHDA, CDR2 SQIVND (reference sequence). V dropped 0 bases and J dropped 3; count of bases not matched to a gene: 4. The CDR3 loop reads CASSIDGSGGHTGELFF. The CDR3 DNA reads as TGTGCCAGTAGTATAGATGGTAGCGGGGGGCACACCGGGGAGCTGTTTTTT.

This clone was seen a handful of times. The rearrangement links TRBV7-9 to TRBJ2-7; D is unclear. Germline loops: CDR1 SEHNR, CDR2 FQNEAQ (reference sequence). V was clipped by 5 bases and J by 1 base, with 9 bases between them. The CDR3 covers 13 residues. In DNA form, the CDR3 reads TGTGCCAGCAGCCCCTTACTATCCTACGAGCAGTACTTC. Its protein product is CASSPLLSYEQYF.

The V and J genes are TRBV15 and TRBJ1-2; D is possibly TRBD1 (6 bases). Germline V CDR1 and CDR2: LNHNV, YYDKDF (reference sequence). The CDR3 has 15 amino acids. V dropped 5 bases and J dropped 5 bases, with 18 bases sitting between them. The CDR3 sequence: CATSHEGGRGYGYTF. In nucleotides, the CDR3 is TGTGCCACCAGCCACGAGGGGGGGCGCGGGTATGGCTACACCTTC.

This clone has only a few counts. The gene calls are TRBV19 and TRBJ1-3, with D possibly TRBD1 on 6 matching bases. This CDR3 has 14 amino acids. Trimming shortened V by 4 bases and J by 4 bases, and 11 bases separated the two germline ends. Germline V gene data show CDR1 as LNHDA and CDR2 as SQIVND (reference sequence). The DNA for the CDR3 is TGTGCCAGTAGTACCCCAGGGGCCGGAAACACCATATATTTT. Translation gives CASSTPGAGNTIYF.